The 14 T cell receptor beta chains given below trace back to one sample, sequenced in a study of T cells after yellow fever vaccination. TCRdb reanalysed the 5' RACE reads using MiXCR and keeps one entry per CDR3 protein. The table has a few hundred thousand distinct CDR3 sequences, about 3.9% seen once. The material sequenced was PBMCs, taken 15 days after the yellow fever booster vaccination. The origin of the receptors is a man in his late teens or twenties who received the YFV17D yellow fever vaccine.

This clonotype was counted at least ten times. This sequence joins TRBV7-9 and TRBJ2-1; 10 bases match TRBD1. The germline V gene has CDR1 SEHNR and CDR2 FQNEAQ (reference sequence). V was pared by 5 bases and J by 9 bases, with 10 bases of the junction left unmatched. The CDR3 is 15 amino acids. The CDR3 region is CASSVLRDRGIEQFF. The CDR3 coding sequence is TGTGCCAGCAGCGTTCTCCGGGACAGGGGTATTGAGCAGTTCTTC.

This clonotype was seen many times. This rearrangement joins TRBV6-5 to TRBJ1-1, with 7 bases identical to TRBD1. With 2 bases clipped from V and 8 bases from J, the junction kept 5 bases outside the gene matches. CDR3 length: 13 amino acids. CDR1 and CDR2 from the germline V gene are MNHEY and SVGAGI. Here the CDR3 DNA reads TGTGCCAGCAGTTACGGACAGGCGGGCGAAGCTTTCTTT. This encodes CASSYGQAGEAFF.

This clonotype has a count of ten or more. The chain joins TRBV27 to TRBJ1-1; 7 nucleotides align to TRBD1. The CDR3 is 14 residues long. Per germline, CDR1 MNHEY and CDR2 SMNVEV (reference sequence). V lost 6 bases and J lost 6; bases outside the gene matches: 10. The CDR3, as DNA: TGTGCCAGCAGGGCTGGACAGGCTGCAGCTGAAGCTTTCTTT. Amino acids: CASRAGQAAAEAFF.

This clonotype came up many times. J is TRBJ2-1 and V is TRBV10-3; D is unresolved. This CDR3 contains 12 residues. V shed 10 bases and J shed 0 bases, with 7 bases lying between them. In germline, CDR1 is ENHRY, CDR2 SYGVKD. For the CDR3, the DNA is TGTGCCACTGAGAGCTCCTACAATGAGCAGTTCTTC. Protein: CATESSYNEQFF.

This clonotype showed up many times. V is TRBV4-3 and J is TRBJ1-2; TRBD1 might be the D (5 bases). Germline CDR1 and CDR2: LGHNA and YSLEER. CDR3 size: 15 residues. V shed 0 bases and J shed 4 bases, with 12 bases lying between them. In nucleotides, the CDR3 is TGCGCCAGCAGCCAAGACAGGGAAGGCTCCTATGGCTACACCTTC. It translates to CASSQDREGSYGYTF.

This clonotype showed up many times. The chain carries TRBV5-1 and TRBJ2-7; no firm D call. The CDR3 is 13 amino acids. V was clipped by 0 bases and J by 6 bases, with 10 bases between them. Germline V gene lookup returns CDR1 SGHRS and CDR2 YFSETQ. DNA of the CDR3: TGCGCCAGCAGCTTGGCCAGCAGATCCGAGCAGTACGTC. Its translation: CASSLASRSEQYV.

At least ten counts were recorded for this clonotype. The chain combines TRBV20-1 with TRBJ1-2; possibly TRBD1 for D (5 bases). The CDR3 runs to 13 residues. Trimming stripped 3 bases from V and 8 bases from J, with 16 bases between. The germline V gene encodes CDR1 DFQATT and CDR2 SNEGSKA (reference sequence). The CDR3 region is CSASSGAGGGYTF. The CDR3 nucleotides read TGCAGTGCTAGTAGCGGGGCAGGCGGCGGCTACACCTTC.

CDR3 bases: TGCAGCGTTGGGGTGACAGGGGAGAGCAATCAGCCCCAGCATTTT. This codes for CSVGVTGESNQPQHF. The chain couples TRBV29-1 to TRBJ1-5; 8 positions match TRBD1. The CDR3 length is 15 residues. CDR1 is SQVTM and CDR2 is ANQGSEA in the germline V gene. J lost 1 base, V lost 4 bases, and 6 bases had no gene match.

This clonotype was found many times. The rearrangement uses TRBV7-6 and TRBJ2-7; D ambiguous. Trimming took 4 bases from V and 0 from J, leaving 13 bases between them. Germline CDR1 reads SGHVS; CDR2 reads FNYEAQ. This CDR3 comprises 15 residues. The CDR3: CASSSPLQSSYEQYV. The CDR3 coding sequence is TGTGCCAGCAGCTCACCGTTACAGAGCTCCTACGAGCAGTACGTC.

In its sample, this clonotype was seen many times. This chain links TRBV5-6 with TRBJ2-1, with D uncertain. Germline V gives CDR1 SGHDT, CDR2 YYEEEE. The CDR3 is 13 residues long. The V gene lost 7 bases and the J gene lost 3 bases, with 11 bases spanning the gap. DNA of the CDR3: TGTGCCAGCGGCCATGCGAGCTACAATGAGCAGTTCTTC. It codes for CASGHASYNEQFF. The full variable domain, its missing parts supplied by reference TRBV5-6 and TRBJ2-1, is DAGVTQSPTHLIKTRGQQVTLRCSPKSGHDTVSWYQQALGQGPQFIFQYYEEEERQRGNFPDRFSGHQFPNYSSELNVNALLLGDSALYLCASGHASYNEQFFGPGTRLTVL.

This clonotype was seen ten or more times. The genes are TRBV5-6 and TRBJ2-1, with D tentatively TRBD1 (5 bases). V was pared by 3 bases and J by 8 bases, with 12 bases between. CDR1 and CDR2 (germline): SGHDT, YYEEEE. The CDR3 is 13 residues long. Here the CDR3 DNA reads TGTGCCAGCAGCTCCCAGGGTAGAGATGAGCAGTTCTTC. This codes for CASSSQGRDEQFF.

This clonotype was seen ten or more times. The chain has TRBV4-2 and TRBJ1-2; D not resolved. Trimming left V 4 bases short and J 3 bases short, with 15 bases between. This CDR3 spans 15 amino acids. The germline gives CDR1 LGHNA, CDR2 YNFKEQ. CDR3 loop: CASSRGGAVDYGYTF. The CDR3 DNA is TGTGCCAGCAGCCGGGGAGGAGCGGTAGACTATGGCTACACCTTC.

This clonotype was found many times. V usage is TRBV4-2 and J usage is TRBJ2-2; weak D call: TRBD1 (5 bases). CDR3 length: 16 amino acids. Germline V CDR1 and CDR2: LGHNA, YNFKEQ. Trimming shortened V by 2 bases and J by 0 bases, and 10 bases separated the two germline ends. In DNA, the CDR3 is TGTGCCAGCAGCCAACTTGGGGCCGCGAACACCGGGGAGCTGTTTTTT. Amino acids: CASSQLGAANTGELFF.

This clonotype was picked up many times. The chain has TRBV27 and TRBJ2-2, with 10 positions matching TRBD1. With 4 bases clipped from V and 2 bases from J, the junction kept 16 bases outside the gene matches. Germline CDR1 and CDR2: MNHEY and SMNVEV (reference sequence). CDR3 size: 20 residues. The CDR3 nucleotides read TGTGCCAGCAGTTCCCCTTGGACAGGGGGTGATCACATAAACACCGGGGAGCTGTTTTTT. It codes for CASSSPWTGGDHINTGELFF.